These T cell receptor beta chains were read from a single sample in a study of T cells in Graves' hyperthyroidism and ophthalmopathy. TCRdb recomputed calls from the multiplex PCR reads with MiXCR, one row per CDR3 protein. The table records about 840,000 distinct CDR3 sequences, over 35% of them present only once. What was sequenced was blood. These receptors came from a man aged 18 to 30 with Graves' hyperthyroidism. CDR3s include the opening cysteine and the closing phenylalanine or tryptophan. A D gene is named only where the DNA matches it firmly.

j_call,d_call,v_call,cdr3_aa
TRBJ1-5,NA,TRBV7-2,CASRKSQPQHF
TRBJ2-5,TRBD1,TRBV29-1,CSVDLPGQTETQYF
TRBJ2-5,NA,TRBV12-3/TRBV12-4,CASSQDTGQETQYF
TRBJ1-5,NA,TRBV2,CASSPQGSNQPQHF
TRBJ1-1,NA,TRBV29-1,CSVVRPRERGTEAFF
TRBJ1-1,NA,TRBV29-1,CRASDSLNTEAFF
TRBJ1-2,NA,TRBV12-3/TRBV12-4,CASGKPGAASYGYTF
TRBJ1-1,NA,TRBV13,CASSFLAGEWNTEAFF
TRBJ1-2,NA,TRBV7-2,CASSGDRIYGYTF
TRBJ2-5,NA,TRBV7-9,CASSLMGGAEETQYF
TRBJ2-7,NA,TRBV13,CASSFQGKGLYEQYF
TRBJ1-3,NA,TRBV9,CASSVETGSGNTIYF
TRBJ1-5,NA,TRBV29-1,CSGRKLAGEEHF
TRBJ2-2,TRBD2,TRBV7-6,CASSLPGGSNTGELFF
TRBJ1-5,TRBD1,TRBV12-3/TRBV12-4,CASRWSGGGNQPQHF
TRBJ1-5,NA,TRBV2,CASSDKTVSNQPQHF
TRBJ2-5,NA,TRBV12-3/TRBV12-4,CASSRGTDETQYF
TRBJ1-2,NA,TRBV29-1,CSVGQGSYGYTF
TRBJ2-5,NA,TRBV11-2,CASSQNQETQYF
TRBJ1-2,NA,TRBV5-8,CASSFQGDDYGYTF
TRBJ2-2,TRBD2,TRBV12-3/TRBV12-4,CASSCIAGGTGELFF
TRBJ1-1,NA,TRBV5-1,CASSLEGRPEAEAFF
TRBJ2-2,NA,TRBV19,CASSWVPNTGELFF
TRBJ1-3,NA,TRBV12-3/TRBV12-4,CASSLATPGNTIYF
TRBJ1-6,NA,TRBV7-9,CASSVGLAGSPLHF
TRBJ1-2,TRBD1,TRBV12-3/TRBV12-4,CASSSGQLSEYGYTF
TRBJ2-2,NA,TRBV5-6,CASSPRWAGASGELFF
TRBJ1-1,NA,TRBV4-1,CASSQGFRGAGGTEAFF
TRBJ2-5,NA,TRBV7-3,CASSLTSASRETQYF
TRBJ1-5,NA,TRBV7-6,CASSLAAGMGQPQHF
TRBJ1-6,TRBD1,TRBV2,CASSLDRAPSPLHF
TRBJ2-5,NA,TRBV12-3/TRBV12-4,CASSSFGPRGQETQYF
TRBJ1-1,TRBD1,TRBV6-5,CASYRGMNTEAFF
TRBJ2-7,TRBD1,TRBV12-3/TRBV12-4,CASSLDLKDRGYF
TRBJ2-5,NA,TRBV20-1,CSARRSETQYF
TRBJ1-5,TRBD1,TRBV19,CASSIGDRGGQPQHF
TRBJ2-3,TRBD2,TRBV24-1,CATSDLKAGSTDTQYF
TRBJ1-6,NA,TRBV20-1,CSAKFPRPGDYDNSPLHF
TRBJ2-2,TRBD1,TRBV15,CATSSDRGTGELFF
TRBJ2-6,TRBD1,TRBV9,CASRSQGASGANVLTF
TRBJ2-5,NA,TRBV9,CASSSAAGFKGQETQYF
TRBJ2-2,NA,TRBV7-2,CASSPGGRGELFF
TRBJ2-7,TRBD1,TRBV5-1,CASSFDGTEYYEQYF
TRBJ2-7,TRBD1,TRBV7-2,CASSPQDRFDSYEQYF
TRBJ1-2,NA,TRBV20-1,CSAPPGLYDYGYTF
TRBJ1-6,NA,TRBV14,CASSVRFDSPLHF